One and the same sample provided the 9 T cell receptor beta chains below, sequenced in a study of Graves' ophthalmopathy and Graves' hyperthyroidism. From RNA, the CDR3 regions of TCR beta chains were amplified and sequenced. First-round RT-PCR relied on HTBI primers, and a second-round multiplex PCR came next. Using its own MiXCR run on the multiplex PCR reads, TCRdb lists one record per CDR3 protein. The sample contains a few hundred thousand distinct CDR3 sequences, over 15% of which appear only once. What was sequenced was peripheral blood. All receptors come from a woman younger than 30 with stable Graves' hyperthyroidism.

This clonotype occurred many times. In DNA form, the CDR3 reads TGTGCCAGTAGTATAATTGGGTCGTCGAACACTGAAGCTTTCTTT. This translates into CASSIIGSSNTEAFF. The genes are TRBV19 and TRBJ1-1; unclear D gene. Per germline, CDR1 LNHDA and CDR2 SQIVND (reference sequence). CDR3 size: 15 residues. The ends were cut back, 2 bases at V and 1 base at J, with 11 bases in the middle. Supplemented by reference TRBV19 and TRBJ1-1, the full variable domain reads DGGITQSPKYLFRKEGQNVTLSCEQNLNHDAMYWYRQDPGQGLRLIYYSQIVNDFQKGDIAEGYSVSREKKESFPLTVTSAQKNPTAFYLCASSIIGSSNTEAFFGQGTRLTVV.

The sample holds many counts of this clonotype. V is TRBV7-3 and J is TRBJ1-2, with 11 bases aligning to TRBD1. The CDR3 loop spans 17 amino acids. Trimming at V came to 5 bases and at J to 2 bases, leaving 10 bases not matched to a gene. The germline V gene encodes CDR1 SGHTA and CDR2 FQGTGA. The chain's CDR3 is CASSRPGTGGDNYGYTF. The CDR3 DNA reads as TGTGCCAGCAGCCGTCCCGGGACAGGGGGGGACAACTATGGCTACACCTTC.

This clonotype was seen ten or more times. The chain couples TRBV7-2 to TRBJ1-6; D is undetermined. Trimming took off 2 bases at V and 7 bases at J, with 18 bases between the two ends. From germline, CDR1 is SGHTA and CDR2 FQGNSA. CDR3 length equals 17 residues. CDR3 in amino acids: CASSLSQQKVPNSPLHF. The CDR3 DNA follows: TGTGCCAGCAGCTTATCCCAACAGAAGGTACCAAATTCACCCCTCCACTTT.

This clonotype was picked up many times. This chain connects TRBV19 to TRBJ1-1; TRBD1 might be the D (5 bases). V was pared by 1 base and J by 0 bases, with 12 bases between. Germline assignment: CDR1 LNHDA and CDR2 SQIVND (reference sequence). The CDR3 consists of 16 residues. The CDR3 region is CASSIVGRAVNTEAFF. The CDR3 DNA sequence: TGTGCCAGTAGTATAGTGGGCAGGGCTGTGAACACTGAAGCTTTCTTT. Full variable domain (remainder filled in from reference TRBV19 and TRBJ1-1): DGGITQSPKYLFRKEGQNVTLSCEQNLNHDAMYWYRQDPGQGLRLIYYSQIVNDFQKGDIAEGYSVSREKKESFPLTVTSAQKNPTAFYLCASSIVGRAVNTEAFFGQGTRLTVV.

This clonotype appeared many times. CDR3 DNA sequence: TGTGCCAGCAGTTTATCGGCTTCGGGGGAGCAGTACTTC. It encodes CASSLSASGEQYF. The rearrangement uses TRBV27 and TRBJ2-7, with TRBD2 as a possible D gene (5 bases). Trimming stripped 0 bases from V and 7 bases from J, with 10 bases between. The V gene's germline CDR1 is MNHEY and CDR2 SMNVEV (reference sequence). This CDR3 is built from 13 residues.

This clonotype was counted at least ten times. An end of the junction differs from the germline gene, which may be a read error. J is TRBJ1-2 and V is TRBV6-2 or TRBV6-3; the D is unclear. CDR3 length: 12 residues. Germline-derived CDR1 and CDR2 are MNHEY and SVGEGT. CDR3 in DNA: TGTGCCAGCAGTCCGGAGCTATATGGCTACGCCTTC. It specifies CASSPELYGYAF.

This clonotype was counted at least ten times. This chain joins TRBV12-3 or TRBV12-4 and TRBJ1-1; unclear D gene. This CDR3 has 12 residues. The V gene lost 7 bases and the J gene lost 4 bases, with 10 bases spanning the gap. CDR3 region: CASNLAGTEAFF. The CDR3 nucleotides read TGTGCCAGCAACCTTGCCGGCACTGAAGCTTTCTTT.

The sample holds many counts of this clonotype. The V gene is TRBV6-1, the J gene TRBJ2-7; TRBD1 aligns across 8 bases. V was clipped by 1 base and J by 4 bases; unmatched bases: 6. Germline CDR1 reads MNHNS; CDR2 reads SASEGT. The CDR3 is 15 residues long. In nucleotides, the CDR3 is TGTGCCAGCAGTGAAGGGACAGGGTATGAGTACGAGCAGTACTTC. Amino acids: CASSEGTGYEYEQYF.

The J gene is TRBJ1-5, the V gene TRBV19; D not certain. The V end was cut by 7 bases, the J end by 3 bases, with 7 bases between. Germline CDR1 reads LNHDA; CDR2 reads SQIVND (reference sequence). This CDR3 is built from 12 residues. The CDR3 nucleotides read TGTGCCAGTAAAGAGTACAATCAGCCCCAGCATTTT. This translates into CASKEYNQPQHF. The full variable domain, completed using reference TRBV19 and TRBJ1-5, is DGGITQSPKYLFRKEGQNVTLSCEQNLNHDAMYWYRQDPGQGLRLIYYSQIVNDFQKGDIAEGYSVSREKKESFPLTVTSAQKNPTAFYLCASKEYNQPQHFGDGTRLSIL.